This record looks at one T cell receptor beta chain sequence and its context. The J segment lost 7 bases and the V segment lost 4 bases, leaving 2 bases of the junction unmatched. Germline V gene lookup returns CDR1 WNHNN and CDR2 SYGVQD (reference sequence). The CDR3 consists of 12 residues. Data came from immunoSEQ multiplex PCR; TCRdb stores just in-frame clones and leaves some out. The sample has 120,000 or so clones; over 85% are singletons. The data stem from a study of cytomegalovirus exposure and HLA in healthy donors. The sample was PBMCs. This chain connects TRBV10-1 to TRBJ2-7, with 9 bases that match TRBD1. The receptor was derived from a woman younger than 30 in good health and CMV-seronegative. CDR3 residues: CASSVGTGEQYF. In DNA form, the CDR3 reads TGCGCCAGCAGTGTCGGGACAGGGGAGCAGTACTTC.